The sample holds a few counts of the clone carrying this TCR beta chain. Its antigen is currently unknown. A much larger clonotype is one base distant, so this may be a read error. The sample comes from a study of response to subunit inactivated influenza vaccine. General study results and limits: Seasonal influenza vaccination, on each occasion, was suggested by the authors to recruit few new T cells.

Trimming shortened V by 0 bases and J by 5 bases, and 3 bases separated the two germline ends. Per germline, CDR1 SGDLS and CDR2 YYNGEE. This CDR3 has 12 residues. TCRdb ran MiXCR on the RT-PCR reads and lists one entry per CDR3 protein. The profile shows about 530,000 distinct CDR3 sequences, under 15% of them singletons. Sequencing used PBMCs from blood, obtained roughly 46 days after vaccination. The gene calls are TRBV9 and TRBJ2-1, with D unclear. The clonotype comes from a man aged 50 to 59 who received an inactivated influenza vaccine. Here the CDR3 DNA reads TGTGCCAGCAGCGTAGGGGACAATGAGCAGTTCTTC. As protein: CASSVGDNEQFF.